This T cell receptor (beta chain) was identified in a study of long-term antiretroviral therapy in people with HIV. The germline CDR1 and CDR2 sequences are PRHDT and FYEKMQ (reference sequence). The V gene lost 3 bases and the J gene lost 6 bases, with 9 bases spanning the gap. CDR3 length: 13 amino acids. immunoSEQ v3.0 was run at survey level. Sequencing was performed with immunoSEQ multiplex PCR; in TCRdb, only in-frame clones are kept and a portion is missing. Here the sample spans 20,000 to 25,000 clones, around four fifths being singletons. Study-level points and caveats: Blood specimens, gathered between about 2004 and 2018, were possibly obtained under older ART regimens.

This clone was counted once. The antigen remains undetermined. Ahead of DNA extraction, samples held about 0.95-11 million cryopreserved PBMC each. The source material was unsorted PBMCs, sampled 1.6 years after starting antiretroviral therapy. The clonotype was recovered from a man aged 35 to 55 with HIV. The chain employs TRBV13 and TRBJ2-1; tentatively, D is TRBD1 or TRBD2 (5 bases each). The CDR3 loop reads CASSFTRGNEQFF. The DNA of the CDR3 is TGTGCCAGCAGCTTTACTAGGGGCAATGAGCAGTTCTTC.